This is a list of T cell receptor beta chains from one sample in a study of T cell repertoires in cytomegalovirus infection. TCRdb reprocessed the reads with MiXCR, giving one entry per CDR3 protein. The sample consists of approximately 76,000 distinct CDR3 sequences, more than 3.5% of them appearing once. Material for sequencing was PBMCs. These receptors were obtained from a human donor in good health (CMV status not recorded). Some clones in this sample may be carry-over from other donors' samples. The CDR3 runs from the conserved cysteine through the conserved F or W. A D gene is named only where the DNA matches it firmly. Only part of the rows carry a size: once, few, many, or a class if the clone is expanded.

DNA: TGTGCCAGCAGCTTAACTAGCGGGGGGCCAAGCACAGATACGCAGTATTTT; CDR3: CASSLTSGGPSTDTQYF; J: TRBJ2-3; size: many; V: TRBV7-2; D: TRBD2
DNA: TGTGCCAGCAGCTTCGACGGAAAGACCCAGTACTTC; CDR3: CASSFDGKTQYF; J: TRBJ2-5; size: many; V: TRBV7-2; D: -
DNA: TGTGCCAGCAGCTTACGCGGGACAGAATGGATCGGGGAGCTGTTTTTT; CDR3: CASSLRGTEWIGELFF; J: TRBJ2-2; size: many; V: TRBV7-2; D: -
DNA: TGTGCCAGCAGTAAACCTCTGGCGACCGGGGAGCTGTTTTTT; CDR3: CASSKPLATGELFF; J: TRBJ2-2; size: many; V: TRBV6-2/TRBV6-3; D: -
DNA: TGTGCCAGCAGCTTTGATTCACCCCTCCACTTT; CDR3: CASSFDSPLHF; J: TRBJ1-6; size: many; V: TRBV7-9; D: -
DNA: TGTGCCAGCAGATCTACAGGGCGATCTAACTATGGCTACACCTTC; CDR3: CASRSTGRSNYGYTF; J: TRBJ1-2; size: many; V: TRBV7-2; D: -
DNA: TGCAGCGTTGTATGGGAGGGCGGAGAAAAACTGTTTTTT; CDR3: CSVVWEGGEKLFF; J: TRBJ1-4; size: many; V: TRBV29-1; D: -
DNA: TGTGCCACCTGGACGGTGTTCCCGAACACTGAAGCTTTCTTT; CDR3: CATWTVFPNTEAFF; J: TRBJ1-1; size: many; V: TRBV28; D: -
DNA: TGTGCCAGCCGGGGGGGAACCGGGGAGCTGTTTTTT; CDR3: CASRGGTGELFF; J: TRBJ2-2; size: many; V: TRBV6-5; D: TRBD2
DNA: TGTGCCAGCAGCCAAGAAAGCCTGAATTCACCCCTCCACTTT; CDR3: CASSQESLNSPLHF; J: TRBJ1-6; size: many; V: TRBV4-2; D: -
DNA: TGTGCCAGCAGCCCGGGTCTTGGCTACGAGCAGTACTTC; CDR3: CASSPGLGYEQYF; J: TRBJ2-7; size: many; V: TRBV7-6; D: -
DNA: TGTGCCAGCAGCCCCCAGTGGGGCTACACCTTC; CDR3: CASSPQWGYTF; J: TRBJ1-2; size: many; V: TRBV7-6; D: -
DNA: TGTGCCAGCAGCTTAGGGCCGGGACTAGCGGCGGATGAGCAGTTCTTC; CDR3: CASSLGPGLAADEQFF; J: TRBJ2-1; size: many; V: TRBV7-2; D: TRBD2
DNA: TGTGCCAGCAGTTTATGGCCTTTGAACACTGAAGCTTTCTTT; CDR3: CASSLWPLNTEAFF; J: TRBJ1-1; size: many; V: TRBV28; D: -
DNA: TGTGCCAGTAGTCGCCGCAGGGTTATGACTGAAGCTTTCTTT; CDR3: CASSRRRVMTEAFF; J: TRBJ1-1; size: many; V: TRBV19; D: -
DNA: TGTGCCAGCAGTCGATCGGGAGGTGGCTACACCTTC; CDR3: CASSRSGGGYTF; J: TRBJ1-2; size: many; V: TRBV12-3/TRBV12-4; D: -
DNA: TGTGCCAGCAGTTTAGAAAGATCCCAGTTCTTC; CDR3: CASSLERSQFF; J: TRBJ2-1; size: many; V: TRBV6-1; D: -
DNA: TGTGCCAGCAGCTATAGACGCAGGGGAAGAGAGACCCAGTACTTC; CDR3: CASSYRRRGRETQYF; J: TRBJ2-5; size: many; V: TRBV7-2; D: -
DNA: TGTGCCAGCAAGGGCAGGGGAGCAGAGACCCAGTACTTC; CDR3: CASKGRGAETQYF; J: TRBJ2-5; size: many; V: TRBV6-2/TRBV6-3; D: -
DNA: TGTGCCAGCAGCTTAATTGGGGGCGGTTCACCCCTCCACTTT; CDR3: CASSLIGGGSPLHF; J: TRBJ1-6; size: many; V: TRBV7-8; D: -
DNA: TGTGCCAGCAGTGTAAACCCGGTGTGGGGCTACGAGCAGTACTTC; CDR3: CASSVNPVWGYEQYF; J: TRBJ2-7; size: many; V: TRBV28; D: -
DNA: TGCAGCGTTGTGTTACCCCGGGGCGAGCAGTACTTC; CDR3: CSVVLPRGEQYF; J: TRBJ2-7; size: many; V: TRBV29-1; D: -
DNA: TGTGCCATCAGTGAAGCGGCGTCTGCGGAGCTGTTTTTT; CDR3: CAISEAASAELFF; J: TRBJ2-2; size: many; V: TRBV10-3; D: -
DNA: TGTGCCAGCAGGGCCGGACAGCACTATGGCTACACCTTC; CDR3: CASRAGQHYGYTF; J: TRBJ1-2; size: many; V: TRBV6-1; D: -
DNA: TGTGCCAGCAGTAACAGGGGTGAAACTGAAGCTTTCTTT; CDR3: CASSNRGETEAFF; J: TRBJ1-1; size: many; V: TRBV6-1; D: TRBD1
DNA: TGTGCCAGCCGACAGAACCTGAACACTGAAGCTTTCTTT; CDR3: CASRQNLNTEAFF; J: TRBJ1-1; size: many; V: TRBV27; D: -
DNA: TGTGCCAGCAGTTACTCCGGGACAGACAATCAGCCCCAGCATTTT; CDR3: CASSYSGTDNQPQHF; J: TRBJ1-5; size: many; V: TRBV6-5; D: TRBD1
DNA: TGTGCCAGCAGCTTGCTCAGGGGGAACACTGAAGCTTTCTTT; CDR3: CASSLLRGNTEAFF; J: TRBJ1-1; size: -; V: TRBV5-6; D: -
DNA: TGTGCCAGCAGACGGACAGGGGCCAACTATGGCTACACCTTC; CDR3: CASRRTGANYGYTF; J: TRBJ1-2; size: many; V: TRBV12-3/TRBV12-4; D: TRBD1
DNA: TGTGCCAGCAGCTTATTCTCTGGGCGGACCTACGAGCAGTACTTC; CDR3: CASSLFSGRTYEQYF; J: TRBJ2-7; size: many; V: TRBV7-6; D: -
DNA: TGTGCCAGCAGTCCGGGGCCTAAGCGTTACGGGGAGCTGTTTTTT; CDR3: CASSPGPKRYGELFF; J: TRBJ2-2; size: many; V: TRBV7-2; D: -
DNA: TGTGCCAGCAGTTCACATGGAGGTAGCGGGGGCTCCTACAATGAGCAGTTCTTC; CDR3: CASSSHGGSGGSYNEQFF; J: TRBJ2-1; size: many; V: TRBV6-2/TRBV6-3; D: TRBD2
DNA: TGTGCCAGCAGTCCTACCCCTACAACCGCCTATAGCAATCAGCCCCAGCATTTT; CDR3: CASSPTPTTAYSNQPQHF; J: TRBJ1-5; size: many; V: TRBV12-3/TRBV12-4; D: -
DNA: TGTGCCAGCAGCCCAACAGGGATGAAGCAGTACTTC; CDR3: CASSPTGMKQYF; J: TRBJ2-7; size: few; V: TRBV3-1; D: -
DNA: TGTGCCAGCAGCCAAGTCGGGTCGAACACTGAAGCTTTCTTT; CDR3: CASSQVGSNTEAFF; J: TRBJ1-1; size: many; V: TRBV3-1; D: -
DNA: TGTGCCAGCAGCCCGAAGAGGATGAACACTGAAGCTTTCTTT; CDR3: CASSPKRMNTEAFF; J: TRBJ1-1; size: many; V: TRBV7-8; D: -
DNA: TGCAGCGAACATTCCCCAGGGGCGAATGGCTACACCTTC; CDR3: CSEHSPGANGYTF; J: TRBJ1-2; size: many; V: TRBV29-1; D: -
DNA: TGTGCCAGCAGCTTAGGCGGGGCAGTGAACACTGAAGCTTTCTTT; CDR3: CASSLGGAVNTEAFF; J: TRBJ1-1; size: many; V: TRBV7-2; D: -
DNA: TGTGCCTGCAACAGGGATCCCTACAATGAGCAGTTCTTC; CDR3: CACNRDPYNEQFF; J: TRBJ2-1; size: many; V: TRBV7-2; D: -
DNA: TGTGCCAGCAGACAAGCGGGGGGCCTAACCTACAATGAGCAGTTCTTC; CDR3: CASRQAGGLTYNEQFF; J: TRBJ2-1; size: many; V: TRBV6-1; D: TRBD2
DNA: TGTGCCAGCAGGCCGGGACGCACGTATGGCTACACCTTC; CDR3: CASRPGRTYGYTF; J: TRBJ1-2; size: many; V: TRBV28; D: -
DNA: TGTGCCAGCAGCTTAGATCGTTGGACAGGCCCCGAGCAGTACTTC; CDR3: CASSLDRWTGPEQYF; J: TRBJ2-7; size: many; V: TRBV7-2; D: TRBD1
DNA: TGCGCCAGCAGCCAAGATCCGGGGGGACAGGAAGCTTTCTTT; CDR3: CASSQDPGGQEAFF; J: TRBJ1-1; size: many; V: TRBV4-1; D: TRBD1
DNA: TGCAGTGCTAGAAATCCCACCGGAGCTAGCAATCAGCCCCAGCATTTT; CDR3: CSARNPTGASNQPQHF; J: TRBJ1-5; size: many; V: TRBV20-1; D: -
DNA: TGCGCCAGCAGCCGAGACAGGGGGTTTGAGAATGAGCAGTTCTTC; CDR3: CASSRDRGFENEQFF; J: TRBJ2-1; size: many; V: TRBV4-3; D: TRBD1